This T cell receptor (beta chain) originates from a study of T cell responses to AZD1222 COVID-19 vaccine. Comment on this clone: What it recognizes is unknown.

Germline V gives CDR1 SGHTA, CDR2 FQGNSA. Deletions cut 5 bases from V and 6 bases from J, with 19 bases between. This CDR3 comprises 15 residues. The data were produced by immunoSEQ multiplex PCR, yet TCRdb's version contains in-frame clones alone and is incomplete. This sample has tens of thousands of clones, with approximately 83% found just once. Study observations and caveats: Repertoires in all cases were sampled only once the peak T cell response had passed. Donors skewed white British and female; clonal diversity was possibly underestimated. Spike-specific TCR breadth rose after two AZD1222 doses, and depth rose as well.

The receptor was isolated from an adult who received the AZD1222 COVID-19 vaccine. The source material was peripheral blood, sampled 28 days after the second AZD1222 dose. The V and J genes are TRBV7-2 and TRBJ1-2; D remains unclear. This CDR3 reads CASSPGRPTADGYTF. In DNA, the CDR3 is TGTGCCAGCAGCCCCGGACGACCTACTGCAGATGGCTACACCTTC.